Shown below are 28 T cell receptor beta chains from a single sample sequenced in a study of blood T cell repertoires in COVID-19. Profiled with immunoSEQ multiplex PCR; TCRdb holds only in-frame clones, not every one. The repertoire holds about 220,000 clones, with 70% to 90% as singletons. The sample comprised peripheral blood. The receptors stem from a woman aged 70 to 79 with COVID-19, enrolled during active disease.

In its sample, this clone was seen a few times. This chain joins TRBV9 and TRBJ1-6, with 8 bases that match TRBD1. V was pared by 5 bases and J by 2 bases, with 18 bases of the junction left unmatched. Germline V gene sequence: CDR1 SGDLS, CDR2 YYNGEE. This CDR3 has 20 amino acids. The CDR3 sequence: CASRENSPGRGLAYNSPLHF. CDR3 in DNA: TGTGCCAGCAGGGAAAATAGCCCCGGCAGGGGGCTAGCCTATAATTCACCCCTCCACTTT.

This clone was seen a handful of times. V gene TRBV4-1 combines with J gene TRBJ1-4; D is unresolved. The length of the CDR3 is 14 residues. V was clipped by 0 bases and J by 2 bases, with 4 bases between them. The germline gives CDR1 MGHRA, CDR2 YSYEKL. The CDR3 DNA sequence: TGCGCCAGCAGCCAAGACGGGACTAATGAAAAACTGTTTTTT. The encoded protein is CASSQDGTNEKLFF.

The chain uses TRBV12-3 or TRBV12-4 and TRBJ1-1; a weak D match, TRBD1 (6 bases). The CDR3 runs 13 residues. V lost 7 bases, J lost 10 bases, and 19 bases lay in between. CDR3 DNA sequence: TGTGCCAGCATTCTGACAATGGGGGCAAGAGCTTTCTTT. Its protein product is CASILTMGARAFF.

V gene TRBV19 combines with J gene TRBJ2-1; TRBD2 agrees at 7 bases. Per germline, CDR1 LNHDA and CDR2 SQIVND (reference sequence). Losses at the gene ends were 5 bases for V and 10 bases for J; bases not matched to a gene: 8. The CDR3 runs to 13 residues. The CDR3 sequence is CASSPRDSGEQFF. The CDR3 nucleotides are TGTGCCAGTAGTCCCCGGGATAGCGGGGAGCAGTTCTTC. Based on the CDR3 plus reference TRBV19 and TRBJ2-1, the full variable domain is DGGITQSPKYLFRKEGQNVTLSCEQNLNHDAMYWYRQDPGQGLRLIYYSQIVNDFQKGDIAEGYSVSREKKESFPLTVTSAQKNPTAFYLCASSPRDSGEQFFGPGTRLTVL.

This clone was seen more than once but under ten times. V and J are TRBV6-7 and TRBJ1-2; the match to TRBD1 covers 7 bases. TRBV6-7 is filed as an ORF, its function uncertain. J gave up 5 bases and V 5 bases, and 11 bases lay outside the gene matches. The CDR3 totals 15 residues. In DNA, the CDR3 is TGTGCCAGCAGTAAACAGGGGCTTAGGGTTTATGGCTACACCTTC. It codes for CASSKQGLRVYGYTF.

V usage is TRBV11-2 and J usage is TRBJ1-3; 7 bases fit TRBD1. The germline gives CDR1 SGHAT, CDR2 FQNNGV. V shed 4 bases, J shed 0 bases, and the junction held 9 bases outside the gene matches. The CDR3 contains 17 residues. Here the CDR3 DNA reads TGTGCCAGCAGCTCCCTTAAGGGGACAGACTCTGGAAACACCATATATTTT. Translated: CASSSLKGTDSGNTIYF. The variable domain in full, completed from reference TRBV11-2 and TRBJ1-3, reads EAGVAQSPRYKIIEKRQSVAFWCNPISGHATLYWYQQILGQGPKLLIQFQNNGVVDDSQLPKDRFSAERLKGVDSTLKIQPAKLEDSAVYLCASSSLKGTDSGNTIYFGEGSWLTVV.

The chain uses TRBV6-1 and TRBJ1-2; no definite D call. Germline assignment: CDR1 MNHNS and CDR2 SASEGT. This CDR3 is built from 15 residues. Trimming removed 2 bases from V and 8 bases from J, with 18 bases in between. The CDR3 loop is CASSESQYHRWGYTF. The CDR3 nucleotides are TGTGCCAGCAGTGAATCCCAATATCATCGGTGGGGCTACACCTTC.

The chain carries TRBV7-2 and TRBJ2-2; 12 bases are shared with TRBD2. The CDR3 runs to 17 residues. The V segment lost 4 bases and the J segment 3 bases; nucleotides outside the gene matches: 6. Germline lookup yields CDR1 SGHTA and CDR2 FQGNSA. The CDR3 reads CASSSLAGGLDTGELFF. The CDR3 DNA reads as TGTGCCAGCAGCTCACTAGCGGGAGGTCTGGACACCGGGGAGCTGTTTTTT.

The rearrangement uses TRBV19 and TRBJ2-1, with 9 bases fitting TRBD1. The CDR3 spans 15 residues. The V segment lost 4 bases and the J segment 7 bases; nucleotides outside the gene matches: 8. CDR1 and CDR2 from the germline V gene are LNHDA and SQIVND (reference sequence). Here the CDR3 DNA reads TGTGCCAGTAGTACCCCCGGGACAGGGTGGAATGAGCAGTTCTTC. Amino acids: CASSTPGTGWNEQFF. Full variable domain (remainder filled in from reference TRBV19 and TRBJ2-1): DGGITQSPKYLFRKEGQNVTLSCEQNLNHDAMYWYRQDPGQGLRLIYYSQIVNDFQKGDIAEGYSVSREKKESFPLTVTSAQKNPTAFYLCASSTPGTGWNEQFFGPGTRLTVL.

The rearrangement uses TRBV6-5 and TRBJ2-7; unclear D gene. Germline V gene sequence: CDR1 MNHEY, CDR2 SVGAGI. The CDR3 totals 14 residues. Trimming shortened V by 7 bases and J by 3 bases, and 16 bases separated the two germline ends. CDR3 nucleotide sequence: TGTGCCAGCATATTCACAGTATCGAGCTACGAGCAGTACTTC. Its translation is CASIFTVSSYEQYF.

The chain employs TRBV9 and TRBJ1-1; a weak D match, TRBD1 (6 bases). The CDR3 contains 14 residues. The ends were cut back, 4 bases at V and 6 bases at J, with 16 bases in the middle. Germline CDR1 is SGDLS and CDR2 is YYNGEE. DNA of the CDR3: TGTGCCAGCAGCCCTAGGGGGGGTTCGGCTGAAGCTTTCTTT. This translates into CASSPRGGSAEAFF.

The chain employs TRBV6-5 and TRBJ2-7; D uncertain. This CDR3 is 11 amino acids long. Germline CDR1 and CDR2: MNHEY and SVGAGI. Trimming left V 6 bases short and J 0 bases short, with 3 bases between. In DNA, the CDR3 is TGTGCCAGCAGGAGCTCCTACGAGCAGTACTTC. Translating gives CASRSSYEQYF.

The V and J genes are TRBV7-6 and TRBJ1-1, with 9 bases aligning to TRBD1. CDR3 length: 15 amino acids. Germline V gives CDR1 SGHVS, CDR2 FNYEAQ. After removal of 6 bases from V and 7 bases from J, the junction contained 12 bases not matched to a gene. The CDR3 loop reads CASRPGTGLLGEAFF. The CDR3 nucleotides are TGTGCCAGCAGGCCCGGGACAGGGCTGTTAGGTGAAGCTTTCTTT.

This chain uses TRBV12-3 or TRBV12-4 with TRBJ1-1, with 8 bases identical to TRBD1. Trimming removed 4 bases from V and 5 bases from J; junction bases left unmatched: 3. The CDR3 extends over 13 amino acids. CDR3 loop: CASSSQGGTEAFF. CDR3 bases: TGTGCCAGCAGTTCACAGGGGGGGACTGAAGCTTTCTTT.

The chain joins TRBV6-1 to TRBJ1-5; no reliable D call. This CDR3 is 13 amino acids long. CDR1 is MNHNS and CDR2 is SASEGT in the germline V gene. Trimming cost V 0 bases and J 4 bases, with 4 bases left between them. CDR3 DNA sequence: TGTGCCAGCAGTGAAGCTTCAAATCAGCCCCAGCATTTT. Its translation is CASSEASNQPQHF.

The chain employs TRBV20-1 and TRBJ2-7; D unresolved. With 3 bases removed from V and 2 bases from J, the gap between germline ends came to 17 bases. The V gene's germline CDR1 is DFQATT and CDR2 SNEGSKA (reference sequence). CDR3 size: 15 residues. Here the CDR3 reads CSASTTRGPPYEQYF. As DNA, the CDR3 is TGCAGTGCTAGTACAACCAGAGGCCCACCCTACGAGCAGTACTTC.

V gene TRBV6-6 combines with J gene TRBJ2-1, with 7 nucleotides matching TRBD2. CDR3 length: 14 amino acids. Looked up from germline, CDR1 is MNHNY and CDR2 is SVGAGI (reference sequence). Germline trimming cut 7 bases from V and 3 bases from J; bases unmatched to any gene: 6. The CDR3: CASTPPGGYNEQFF. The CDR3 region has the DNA TGTGCCAGCACCCCTCCGGGGGGCTACAATGAGCAGTTCTTC.

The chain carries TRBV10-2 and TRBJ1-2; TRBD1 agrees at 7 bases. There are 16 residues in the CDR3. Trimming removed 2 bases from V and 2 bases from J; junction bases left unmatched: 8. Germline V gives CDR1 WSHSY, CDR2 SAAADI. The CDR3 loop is CASSEPPGQINYGYTF. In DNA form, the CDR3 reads TGCGCCAGCAGTGAGCCCCCGGGACAGATAAACTATGGCTACACCTTC.

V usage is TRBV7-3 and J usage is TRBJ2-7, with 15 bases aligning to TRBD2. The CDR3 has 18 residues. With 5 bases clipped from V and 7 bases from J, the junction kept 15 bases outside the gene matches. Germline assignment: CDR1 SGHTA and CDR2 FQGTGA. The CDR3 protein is CASSPGTSGRPRGGEQYF. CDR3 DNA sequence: TGTGCCAGCAGCCCCGGGACTAGCGGGAGGCCCAGAGGGGGGGAGCAGTACTTC.

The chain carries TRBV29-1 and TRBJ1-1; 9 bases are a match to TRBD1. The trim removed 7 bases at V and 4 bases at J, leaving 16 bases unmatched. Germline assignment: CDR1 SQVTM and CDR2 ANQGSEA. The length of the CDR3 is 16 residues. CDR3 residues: CSATIRPGQGGTEAFF. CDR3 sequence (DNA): TGCAGCGCTACGATTCGACCGGGACAGGGAGGCACTGAAGCTTTCTTT.

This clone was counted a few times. The CDR3 region is CASSLAGRGNTIYF. The CDR3 DNA reads TGCGCCAGCAGCTTGGCAGGGCGGGGAAACACCATATATTTT. The chain links TRBV5-1 to TRBJ1-3; TRBD1 is a possible D gene (5 bases). V lost 0 bases and J 4 bases, leaving 8 bases between the germline ends. Germline CDR1 SGHRS, CDR2 YFSETQ. The CDR3 runs to 14 residues. The variable domain in full, with the rest retrieved from reference TRBV5-1 and TRBJ1-3, is KAGVTQTPRYLIKTRGQQVTLSCSPISGHRSVSWYQQTPGQGLQFLFEYFSETQRNKGNFPGRFSGRQFSNSRSEMNVSTLELGDSALYLCASSLAGRGNTIYFGEGSWLTVV.

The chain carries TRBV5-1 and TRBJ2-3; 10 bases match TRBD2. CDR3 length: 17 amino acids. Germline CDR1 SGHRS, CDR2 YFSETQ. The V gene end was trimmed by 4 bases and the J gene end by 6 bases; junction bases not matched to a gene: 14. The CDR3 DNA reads TGCGCCAGCAGCCCCTCCCCTGAGCGGGAGGGCCCGGATACGCAGTATTTT. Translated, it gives CASSPSPEREGPDTQYF.

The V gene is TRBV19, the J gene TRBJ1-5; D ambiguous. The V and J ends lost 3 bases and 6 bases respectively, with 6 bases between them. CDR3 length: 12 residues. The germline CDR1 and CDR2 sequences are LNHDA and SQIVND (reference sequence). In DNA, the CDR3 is TGTGCCAGTAGTATGAGGAGTCAGCCCCAGCATTTT. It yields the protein CASSMRSQPQHF.

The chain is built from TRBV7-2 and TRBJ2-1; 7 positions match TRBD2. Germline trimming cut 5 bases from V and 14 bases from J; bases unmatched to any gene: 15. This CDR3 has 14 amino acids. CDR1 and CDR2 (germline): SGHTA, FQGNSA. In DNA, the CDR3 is TGTGCCAGCAGCACCACGGGAGTGGAGACTAGCAAGTTCTTC. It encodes CASSTTGVETSKFF. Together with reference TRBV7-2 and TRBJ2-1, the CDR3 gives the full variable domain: GAGVSQSPSNKVTEKGKDVELRCDPISGHTALYWYRQSLGQGLEFLIYFQGNSAPDKSGLPSDRFSAERTGGSVSTLTIQRTQQEDSAVYLCASSTTGVETSKFFGPGTRLTVL.

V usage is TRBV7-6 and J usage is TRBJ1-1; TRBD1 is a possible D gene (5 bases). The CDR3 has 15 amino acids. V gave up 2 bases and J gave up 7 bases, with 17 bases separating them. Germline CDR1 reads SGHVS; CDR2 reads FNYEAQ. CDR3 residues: CASSLTRARGNEAFF. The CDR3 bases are TGTGCCAGCAGCTTAACGAGGGCCCGGGGGAATGAAGCTTTCTTT. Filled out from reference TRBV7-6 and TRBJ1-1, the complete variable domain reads GAGVSQSPRYKVTKRGQDVALRCDPISGHVSLYWYRQALGQGPEFLTYFNYEAQQDKSGLPNDRFSAERPEGSISTLTIQRTEQRDSAMYRCASSLTRARGNEAFFGQGTRLTVV.

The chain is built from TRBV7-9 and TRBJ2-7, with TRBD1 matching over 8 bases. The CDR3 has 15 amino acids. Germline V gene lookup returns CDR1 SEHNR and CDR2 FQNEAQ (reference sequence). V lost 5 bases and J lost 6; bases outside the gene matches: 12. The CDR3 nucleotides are TGTGCCAGCAGCCTTGCCGGGACAGGTAAGGTCGAGCAGTACTTC. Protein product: CASSLAGTGKVEQYF.

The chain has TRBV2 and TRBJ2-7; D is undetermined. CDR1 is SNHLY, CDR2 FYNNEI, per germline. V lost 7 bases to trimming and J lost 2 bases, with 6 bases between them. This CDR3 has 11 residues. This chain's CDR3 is CASTQAYEQYF. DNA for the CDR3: TGTGCCAGCACGCAGGCCTACGAGCAGTACTTC.

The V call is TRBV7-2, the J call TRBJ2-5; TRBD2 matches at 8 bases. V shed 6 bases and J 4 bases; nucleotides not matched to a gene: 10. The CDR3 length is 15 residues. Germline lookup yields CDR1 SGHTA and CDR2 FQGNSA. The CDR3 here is CASSKNGGAVETQYF. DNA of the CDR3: TGTGCCAGCAGTAAAAACGGGGGGGCCGTAGAGACCCAGTACTTC.